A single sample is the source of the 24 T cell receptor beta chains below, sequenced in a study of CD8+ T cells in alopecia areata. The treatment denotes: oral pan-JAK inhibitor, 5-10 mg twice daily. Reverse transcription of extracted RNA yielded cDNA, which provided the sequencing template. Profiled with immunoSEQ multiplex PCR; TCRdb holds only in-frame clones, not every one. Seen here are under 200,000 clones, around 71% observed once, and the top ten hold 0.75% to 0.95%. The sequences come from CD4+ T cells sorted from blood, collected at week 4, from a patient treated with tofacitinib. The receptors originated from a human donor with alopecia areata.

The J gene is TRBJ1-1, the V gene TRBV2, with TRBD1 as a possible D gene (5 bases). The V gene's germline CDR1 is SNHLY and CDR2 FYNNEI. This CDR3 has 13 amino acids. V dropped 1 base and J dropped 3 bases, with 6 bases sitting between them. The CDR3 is CASSEGGYTEAFF. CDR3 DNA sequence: TGTGCCAGCAGTGAAGGGGGCTACACTGAAGCTTTCTTT.

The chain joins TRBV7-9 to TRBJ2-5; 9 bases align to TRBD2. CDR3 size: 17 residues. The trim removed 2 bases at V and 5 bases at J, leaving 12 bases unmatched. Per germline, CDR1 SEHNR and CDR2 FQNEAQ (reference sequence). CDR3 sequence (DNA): TGTGCCAGCAGCTTACCGAGGAGCGGGGGGCCGAGGGAGACCCAGTACTTC. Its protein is CASSLPRSGGPRETQYF.

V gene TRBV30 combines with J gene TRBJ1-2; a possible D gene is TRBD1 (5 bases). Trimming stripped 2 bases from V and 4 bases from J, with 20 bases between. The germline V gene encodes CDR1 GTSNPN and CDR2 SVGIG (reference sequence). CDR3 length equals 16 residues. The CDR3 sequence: CAWSPQFLDTGYGYTF. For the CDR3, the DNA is TGTGCCTGGAGTCCCCAATTTTTGGACACAGGCTATGGCTACACCTTC.

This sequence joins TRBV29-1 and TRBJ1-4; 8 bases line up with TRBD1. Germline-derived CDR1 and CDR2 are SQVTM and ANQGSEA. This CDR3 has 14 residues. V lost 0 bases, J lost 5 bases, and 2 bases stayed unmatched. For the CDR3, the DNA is TGCAGCGTTGAAGACCGGACAGGGAATGAAAAACTGTTTTTT. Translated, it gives CSVEDRTGNEKLFF.

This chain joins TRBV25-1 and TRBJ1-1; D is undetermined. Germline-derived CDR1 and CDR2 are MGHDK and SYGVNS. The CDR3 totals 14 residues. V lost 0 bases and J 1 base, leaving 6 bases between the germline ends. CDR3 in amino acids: CASSEYKGNTEAFF. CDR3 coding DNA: TGTGCCAGCAGTGAATATAAAGGGAACACTGAAGCTTTCTTT.

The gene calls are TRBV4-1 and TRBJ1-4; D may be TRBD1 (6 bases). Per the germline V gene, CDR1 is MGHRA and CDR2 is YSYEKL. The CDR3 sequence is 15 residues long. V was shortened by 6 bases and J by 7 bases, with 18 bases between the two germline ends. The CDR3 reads CASRPPGASREKLFF. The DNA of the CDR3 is TGCGCCAGCAGGCCCCCGGGGGCTTCTCGTGAAAAACTGTTTTTT.

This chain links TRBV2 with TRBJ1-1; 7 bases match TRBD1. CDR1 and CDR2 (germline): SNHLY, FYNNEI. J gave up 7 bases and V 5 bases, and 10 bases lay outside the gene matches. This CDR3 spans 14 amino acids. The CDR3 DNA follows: TGTGCCAGCAGTAGGGACAGAAGGACTGTTGAAGCTTTCTTT. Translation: CASSRDRRTVEAFF. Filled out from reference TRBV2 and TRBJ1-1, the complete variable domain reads EPEVTQTPSHQVTQMGQEVILRCVPISNHLYFYWYRQILGQKVEFLVSFYNNEISEKSEIFDDQFSVERPDGSNFTLKIRSTKLEDSAMYFCASSRDRRTVEAFFGQGTRLTVV.

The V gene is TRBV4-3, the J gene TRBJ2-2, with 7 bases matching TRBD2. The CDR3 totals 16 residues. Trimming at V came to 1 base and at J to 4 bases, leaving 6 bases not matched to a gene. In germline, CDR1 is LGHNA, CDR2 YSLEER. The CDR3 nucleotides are TGCGCCAGCAGCCAAGGGAGCGGGGACTTCACCGGGGAGCTGTTTTTT. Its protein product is CASSQGSGDFTGELFF.

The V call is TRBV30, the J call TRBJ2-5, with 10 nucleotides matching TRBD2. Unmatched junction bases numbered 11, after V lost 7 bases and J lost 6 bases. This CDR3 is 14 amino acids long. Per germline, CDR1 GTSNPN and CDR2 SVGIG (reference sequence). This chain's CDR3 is CASDGTSARKTQYF. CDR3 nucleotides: TGTGCCTCGGACGGGACTAGCGCCAGAAAGACCCAGTACTTC.

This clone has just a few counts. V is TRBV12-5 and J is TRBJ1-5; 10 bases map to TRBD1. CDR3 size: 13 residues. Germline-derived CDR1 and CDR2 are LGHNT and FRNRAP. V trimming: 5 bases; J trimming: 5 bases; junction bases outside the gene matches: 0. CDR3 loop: CASGGQGDQPQHF. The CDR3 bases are TGTGCTAGTGGTGGACAGGGGGATCAGCCCCAGCATTTT.

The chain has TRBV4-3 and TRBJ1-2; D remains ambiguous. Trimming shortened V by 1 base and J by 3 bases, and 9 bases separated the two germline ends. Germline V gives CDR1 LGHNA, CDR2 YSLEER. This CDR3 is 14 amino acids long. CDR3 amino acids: CASSQGTLDYGYTF. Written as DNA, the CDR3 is TGCGCCAGCAGCCAAGGGACCCTCGACTATGGCTACACCTTC.

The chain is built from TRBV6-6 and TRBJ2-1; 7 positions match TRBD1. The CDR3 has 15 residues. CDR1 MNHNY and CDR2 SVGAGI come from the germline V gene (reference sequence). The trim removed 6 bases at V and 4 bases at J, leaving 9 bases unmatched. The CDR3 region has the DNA TGTGCCAGCAGACCTTCCGGGACAGCTTACAATGAGCAGTTCTTC. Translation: CASRPSGTAYNEQFF.

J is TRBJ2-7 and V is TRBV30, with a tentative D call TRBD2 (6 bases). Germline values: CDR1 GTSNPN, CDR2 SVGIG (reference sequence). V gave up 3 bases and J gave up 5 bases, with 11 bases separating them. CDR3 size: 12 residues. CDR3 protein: CAWSPGGDEQYF. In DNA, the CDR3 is TGTGCCTGGAGCCCAGGAGGGGACGAGCAGTACTTC. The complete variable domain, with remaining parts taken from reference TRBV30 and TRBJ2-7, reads SQTIHQWPATLVQPVGSPLSLECTVEGTSNPNLYWYRQAAGRGLQLLFYSVGIGQISSEVPQNLSASRPQDRQFILSSKKLLLSDSGFYLCAWSPGGDEQYFGPGTRLTVT.

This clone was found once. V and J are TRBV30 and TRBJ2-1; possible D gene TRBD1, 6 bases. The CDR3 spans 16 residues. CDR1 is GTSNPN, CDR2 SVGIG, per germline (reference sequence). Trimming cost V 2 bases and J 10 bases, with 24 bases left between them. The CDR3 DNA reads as TGTGCCTGGAGTAGTCTCCCCTCAGGTGGGGGCGGCGAGCAGTTCTTC. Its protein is CAWSSLPSGGGGEQFF.

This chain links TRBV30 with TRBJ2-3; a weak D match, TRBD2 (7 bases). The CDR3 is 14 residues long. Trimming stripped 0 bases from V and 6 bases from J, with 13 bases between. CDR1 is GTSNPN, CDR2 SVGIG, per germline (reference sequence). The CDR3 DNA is TGTGCCTGGAGTGTCCCCGGGGGGCTGGATACGCAGTATTTT. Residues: CAWSVPGGLDTQYF.

The CDR3 DNA sequence: TGTGCCACCAGTCTTGAACAGGTCTCCGAGCAGTACTTC. Its translation is CATSLEQVSEQYF. The V call is TRBV15, the J call TRBJ2-7; TRBD1 might be the D (5 bases). V shed 6 bases and J shed 6 bases, with 15 bases lying between them. This CDR3 spans 13 amino acids. Germline V gene sequence: CDR1 LNHNV, CDR2 YYDKDF (reference sequence).

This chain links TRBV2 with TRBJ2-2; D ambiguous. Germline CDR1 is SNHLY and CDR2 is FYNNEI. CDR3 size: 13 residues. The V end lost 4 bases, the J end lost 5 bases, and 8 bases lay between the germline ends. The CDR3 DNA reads TGTGCCAGCAGTGGTCTTCAGACCGGGGAGCTGTTTTTT. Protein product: CASSGLQTGELFF.

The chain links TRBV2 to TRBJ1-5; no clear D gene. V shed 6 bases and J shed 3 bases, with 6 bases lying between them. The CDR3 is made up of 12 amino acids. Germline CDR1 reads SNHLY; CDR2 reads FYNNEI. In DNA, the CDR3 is TGTGCCAGCAGCTCGGACAATCAGCCCCAGCATTTT. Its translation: CASSSDNQPQHF.

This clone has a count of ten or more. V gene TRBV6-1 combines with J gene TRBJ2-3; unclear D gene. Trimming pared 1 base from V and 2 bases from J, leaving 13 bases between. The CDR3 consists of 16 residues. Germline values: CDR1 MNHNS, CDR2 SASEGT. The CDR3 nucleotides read TGTGCCAGCAGTGAAGGAAGGGCCAGCTTCACAGATACGCAGTATTTT. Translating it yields CASSEGRASFTDTQYF.

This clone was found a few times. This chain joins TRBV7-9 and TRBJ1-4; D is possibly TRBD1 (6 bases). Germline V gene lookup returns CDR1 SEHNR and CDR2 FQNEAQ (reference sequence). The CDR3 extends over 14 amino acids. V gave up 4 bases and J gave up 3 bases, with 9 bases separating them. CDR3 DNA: TGTGCCAGCAGCTCTACAGGGTCTAATGAAAAACTGTTTTTT. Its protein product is CASSSTGSNEKLFF.

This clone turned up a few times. Here the CDR3 DNA reads TGTGCCTGGACCCGACAGGGCTTGGCTGAAGCTTTCTTT. This gives the protein CAWTRQGLAEAFF. The gene calls are TRBV30 and TRBJ1-1, with 7 bases identical to TRBD1. The CDR3 extends over 13 amino acids. Germline values: CDR1 GTSNPN, CDR2 SVGIG (reference sequence). With 4 bases clipped from V and 6 bases from J, the junction kept 8 bases outside the gene matches. The complete variable domain, with remaining parts taken from reference TRBV30 and TRBJ1-1, reads SQTIHQWPATLVQPVGSPLSLECTVEGTSNPNLYWYRQAAGRGLQLLFYSVGIGQISSEVPQNLSASRPQDRQFILSSKKLLLSDSGFYLCAWTRQGLAEAFFGQGTRLTVV.

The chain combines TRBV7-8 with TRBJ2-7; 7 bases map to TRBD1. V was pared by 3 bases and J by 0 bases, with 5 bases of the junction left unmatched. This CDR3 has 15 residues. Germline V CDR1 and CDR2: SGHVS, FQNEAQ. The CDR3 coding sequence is TGTGCCAGCAGCTTGGAGACAGGGAGCTCCTACGAGCAGTACTTC. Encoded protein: CASSLETGSSYEQYF.

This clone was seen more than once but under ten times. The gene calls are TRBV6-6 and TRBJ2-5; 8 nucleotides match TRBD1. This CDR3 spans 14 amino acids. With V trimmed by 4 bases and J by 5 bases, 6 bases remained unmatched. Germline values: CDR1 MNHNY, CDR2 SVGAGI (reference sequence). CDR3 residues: CASSSSTGVETQYF. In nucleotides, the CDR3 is TGTGCCAGCAGTTCCTCGACAGGGGTGGAGACCCAGTACTTC.

CDR3 in amino acids: CASSQELAGLYEQFF. CDR3 DNA sequence: TGCGCCAGCAGCCAGGAGCTAGCGGGGTTGTATGAGCAGTTCTTC. The chain combines TRBV4-3 with TRBJ2-1, with 9 bases fitting TRBD2. V lost 3 bases, J lost 8 bases, and 8 bases stayed unmatched. Germline CDR1 and CDR2: LGHNA and YSLEER. The CDR3 has 15 amino acids.